This TCR beta chain was captured by sequencing in a study of blood T cell repertoires in COVID-19. In the study overall: Some COVID-19 samples were acute and others convalescent; all came from the United States, Italy and Spain. In each case, the material was cDNA or gDNA derived from T cells, B-cell-depleted T cells, or PBMCs.

Profiling relied on immunoSEQ multiplex PCR, and the TCRdb table lists in-frame clones only, not all of them. The sample contains hundreds of thousands of clones, about four fifths of which appear only once. The specimen was peripheral blood. The sequence derives from a woman aged 45-60 years who had recovered from COVID-19.

CDR3 in amino acids: CASSRGQTNEKLFF. The CDR3 DNA is TGTGCCAGCAGCCGGGGGCAAACTAATGAAAAACTGTTTTTT. This sequence joins TRBV4-2 and TRBJ1-4; possibly TRBD1 for D (6 bases). The V gene lost 4 bases and the J gene lost 1 base, with 7 bases spanning the gap. CDR3 length: 14 amino acids. Looked up from germline, CDR1 is LGHNA and CDR2 is YNFKEQ.